These 18 T cell receptor beta chains originate from one sample sequenced in a study of cytomegalovirus exposure and HLA in healthy donors. 60 Vbeta and 13 Jbeta primers were used in PCR. Data came from immunoSEQ multiplex PCR; TCRdb stores just in-frame clones and leaves some out. This sample has around 200,000 clones, with 82% found just once. Sequenced: PBMCs. The receptors were gathered from a man aged 40-55 years in good health and CMV-seropositive.

This sequence joins TRBV5-1 and TRBJ2-2; D is undetermined. V lost 4 bases to trimming and J lost 10 bases, with 14 bases between them. The CDR3 length is 13 residues. Germline CDR1 reads SGHRS; CDR2 reads YFSETQ. The CDR3 is CASSAQVNEELFF. CDR3 nucleotide sequence: TGCGCCAGCAGCGCCCAGGTTAACGAGGAGCTGTTTTTT.

This clone was seen more than once but under ten times. The chain has TRBV15 and TRBJ2-7; unclear D gene. The CDR3 totals 14 residues. CDR1 LNHNV and CDR2 YYDKDF come from the germline V gene (reference sequence). Trimming shortened V by 1 base and J by 3 bases, and 10 bases separated the two germline ends. CDR3 amino acids: CATSRVGRGYEQYF. The DNA of the CDR3 is TGTGCCACCAGCAGAGTCGGCAGAGGCTACGAGCAGTACTTC.

The chain uses TRBV5-1 and TRBJ2-7; D remains ambiguous. The CDR3 is 15 amino acids. V was shortened by 0 bases and J by 0 bases, with 10 bases between the two germline ends. Per the germline V gene, CDR1 is SGHRS and CDR2 is YFSETQ. The CDR3 DNA follows: TGCGCCAGCAGCTTGGGCTGGCGGTCCTCCTACGAGCAGTACTTC. Protein product: CASSLGWRSSYEQYF. Variable domain in full (rest from reference TRBV5-1 and TRBJ2-7): KAGVTQTPRYLIKTRGQQVTLSCSPISGHRSVSWYQQTPGQGLQFLFEYFSETQRNKGNFPGRFSGRQFSNSRSEMNVSTLELGDSALYLCASSLGWRSSYEQYFGPGTRLTVT.

This clone was recorded a few times. This sequence joins TRBV11-3 and TRBJ2-5; a possible D gene is TRBD2 (6 bases). V lost 0 bases, J lost 5 bases, and 13 bases lay in between. Germline V lookup: CDR1 SGHNT, CDR2 YENEEA. The CDR3 spans 15 residues. Here the CDR3 DNA reads TGTGCCAGCAGCTTAGATGGTGGGGGGAAGGAGACCCAGTACTTC. Its translation is CASSLDGGGKETQYF.

The V gene is TRBV14, the J gene TRBJ2-1; D gene ambiguous. Germline V gene sequence: CDR1 SGHDN, CDR2 FVKESK. The CDR3 has 14 residues. With 1 base removed from V and 3 bases from J, the gap between germline ends came to 7 bases. The CDR3 protein is CASSQAQVYNEQFF. As DNA, the CDR3 is TGTGCCAGCAGCCAAGCGCAGGTCTACAATGAGCAGTTCTTC.

The V and J genes are TRBV6-4 and TRBJ2-3; TRBD2 might be the D (6 bases). Germline V lookup: CDR1 MRHNA, CDR2 SNTAGT. Trimming removed 0 bases at V and 3 bases at J, with 7 bases between. The CDR3 is made up of 14 amino acids. The DNA for the CDR3 is TGTGCCAGCAGTGACTCCGGGACTACAGATACGCAGTATTTT. Amino acids: CASSDSGTTDTQYF.

This chain links TRBV5-1 with TRBJ2-7; TRBD2 might be the D (5 bases). The CDR3 contains 14 residues. Trimming removed 4 bases from V and 2 bases from J, with 13 bases in between. Germline lookup yields CDR1 SGHRS and CDR2 YFSETQ. The CDR3 loop reads CASSMTMPTYEQYF. The DNA of the CDR3 is TGCGCCAGCAGCATGACTATGCCAACCTACGAGCAGTACTTC.

The count of this clone is one. The rearrangement links TRBV11-2 to TRBJ1-1; the match to TRBD1 covers 9 bases. After removal of 5 bases from V and 8 bases from J, the junction contained 9 bases not matched to a gene. The CDR3 totals 14 residues. Germline CDR1 reads SGHAT; CDR2 reads FQNNGV. The CDR3 bases are TGTGCCAGCAGCCCACGGGACAGGGTACGCGAAGCTTTCTTT. Residues: CASSPRDRVREAFF. The variable domain in full, completed from reference TRBV11-2 and TRBJ1-1, reads EAGVAQSPRYKIIEKRQSVAFWCNPISGHATLYWYQQILGQGPKLLIQFQNNGVVDDSQLPKDRFSAERLKGVDSTLKIQPAKLEDSAVYLCASSPRDRVREAFFGQGTRLTVV.

The chain combines TRBV4-1 with TRBJ1-5, with 8 bases that match TRBD1. V shed 2 bases, J shed 2 bases, and the junction held 2 bases outside the gene matches. There are 15 residues in the CDR3. Germline CDR1 and CDR2: MGHRA and YSYEKL. The CDR3 bases are TGCGCCAGCAGCCAACAGGGGGCAGGCAATCAGCCCCAGCATTTT. Translation gives CASSQQGAGNQPQHF.

The chain recombines TRBV2 with TRBJ1-1; D remains unclear. Germline CDR1 is SNHLY and CDR2 is FYNNEI. This CDR3 has 12 residues. The V end was cut by 3 bases, the J end by 3 bases, with 5 bases between. CDR3 protein: CASSETYTEAFF. Here the CDR3 DNA reads TGTGCCAGCAGTGAGACTTACACTGAAGCTTTCTTT.

The chain couples TRBV29-1 to TRBJ1-1; a weak D match, TRBD1 (5 bases). Germline assignment: CDR1 SQVTM and CDR2 ANQGSEA. The CDR3 sequence is 10 residues long. The V gene lost 6 bases and the J gene lost 11 bases, with 13 bases spanning the gap. CDR3 loop: CSVRQLEAFF. The CDR3 region has the DNA TGCAGCGTACGACAGCTTGAGGCTTTCTTT.

V is TRBV6-4 and J is TRBJ2-2, with 9 bases that match TRBD2. The J segment lost 3 bases and the V segment lost 5 bases, leaving 7 bases of the junction unmatched. Germline assignment: CDR1 MRHNA and CDR2 SNTAGT. The CDR3 is 16 residues long. The CDR3 loop is CASSQSGLADTGELFF. In DNA, the CDR3 is TGTGCCAGCAGTCAATCGGGACTAGCTGACACCGGGGAGCTGTTTTTT.

The chain is built from TRBV2 and TRBJ2-1; 15 bases map to TRBD2. The trim removed 5 bases at V and 6 bases at J, leaving 5 bases unmatched. Germline CDR1 SNHLY, CDR2 FYNNEI. CDR3 length: 16 amino acids. The CDR3 sequence is CASSSRTSGRANEQFF. CDR3 DNA sequence: TGTGCCAGCAGTTCTCGGACTAGCGGGAGGGCCAATGAGCAGTTCTTC.

The chain links TRBV27 to TRBJ2-1; D uncertain. Trimming cost V 7 bases and J 0 bases, with 10 bases left between them. Germline CDR1 MNHEY, CDR2 SMNVEV (reference sequence). This CDR3 contains 14 residues. For the CDR3, the DNA is TGTGCCAGCAAATTTGCAGACTCCTACAATGAGCAGTTCTTC. This translates into CASKFADSYNEQFF.

The J gene is TRBJ1-1, the V gene TRBV6-5; the D gene is possibly TRBD1 (5 bases). Per the germline V gene, CDR1 is MNHEY and CDR2 is SVGAGI. The CDR3 is made up of 13 amino acids. The germline V and J ends were trimmed by 5 bases and 0 bases, with 7 bases remaining between them. The CDR3 DNA follows: TGTGCCAGCAGTAAGACAGTGAACACTGAAGCTTTCTTT. Amino acid sequence: CASSKTVNTEAFF.

For this clone: Other nucleotide sequences from this sample produce the same CDR3. The rearrangement uses TRBV2 and TRBJ1-2, with D tentatively TRBD1 (5 bases). This CDR3 contains 15 residues. In germline, CDR1 is SNHLY, CDR2 FYNNEI. The ends were cut back, 7 bases at V and 8 bases at J, with 23 bases in the middle. The CDR3 nucleotides are TGTGCCAGCATAAAAGGTCTGGGGGACTATTGGGGCTACACCTTC. The encoded protein is CASIKGLGDYWGYTF.

The genes are TRBV4-2 and TRBJ1-1; maybe TRBD1 (6 bases). Germline CDR1 is LGHNA and CDR2 is YNFKEQ. This CDR3 is built from 16 residues. With 2 bases removed from V and 6 bases from J, the gap between germline ends came to 19 bases. The CDR3 reads CASSQQRDTGLSEAFF. CDR3 coding DNA: TGTGCCAGCAGCCAACAGCGGGACACAGGGTTATCTGAAGCTTTCTTT.

The V call is TRBV5-1, the J call TRBJ1-1; D uncertain. The CDR3 spans 18 residues. Germline V gene sequence: CDR1 SGHRS, CDR2 YFSETQ. The V end lost 5 bases, the J end lost 1 base, and 24 bases lay between the germline ends. The chain's CDR3 is CASRDKSPGEVGNTEAFF. CDR3 coding DNA: TGCGCCAGCAGAGACAAGTCACCCGGGGAAGTTGGGAACACTGAAGCTTTCTTT.